These 10 T cell receptor beta chains were sequenced from one sample in a study of OX40 agonist ivuxolimab in advanced cancers. Clones were read by immunoSEQ multiplex PCR, and TCRdb kept only the in-frame ones, dropping some. Of some 80,000 clones in the sample, about 88% were seen once. The specimen was CD4+ or CD8+ T cells sorted from blood, collected in a trial of the OX40 agonist ivuxolimab. The source is an adult with an advanced solid tumor such as melanoma, head and neck, liver or kidney cancer.

This chain uses TRBV5-6 with TRBJ1-1; the D gene is possibly TRBD1 (5 bases). This CDR3 comprises 12 residues. V shed 2 bases and J shed 11 bases, with 13 bases lying between them. Germline V gene sequence: CDR1 SGHDT, CDR2 YYEEEE. The CDR3 DNA reads as TGTGCCAGCAGCTTTCTCGGGGGTTGGGCTTTCTTT. Translation: CASSFLGGWAFF.

The chain couples TRBV5-1 to TRBJ2-4; TRBD1 agrees at 10 bases. Losses at the gene ends were 0 bases for V and 14 bases for J; bases not matched to a gene: 5. This CDR3 comprises 13 residues. CDR1 SGHRS and CDR2 YFSETQ come from the germline V gene. CDR3 coding DNA: TGCGCCAGCAGCTTGGATGGGACAGGGGTGGAGTACTTC. It yields the protein CASSLDGTGVEYF.

The V call is TRBV6-1, the J call TRBJ2-5, with 10 bases identical to TRBD1. The germline gives CDR1 MNHNS, CDR2 SASEGT. The CDR3 contains 15 residues. The V segment lost 4 bases and the J segment 4 bases; nucleotides outside the gene matches: 6. CDR3 in amino acids: CASSGDRGIVETQYF. The DNA of the CDR3 is TGTGCCAGCAGTGGGGACAGGGGAATAGTAGAGACCCAGTACTTC.

The chain has TRBV5-1 and TRBJ2-5, with D tentatively TRBD2 (6 bases). CDR1 and CDR2 (germline): SGHRS, YFSETQ. The CDR3 is 15 residues long. Trimming took off 0 bases at V and 5 bases at J, with 14 bases between the two ends. Here the CDR3 reads CASSLGGSGAETQYF. CDR3 DNA sequence: TGCGCCAGCAGCTTGGGGGGTAGCGGAGCGGAGACCCAGTACTTC.

CDR3 sequence reads: CASSFDPLYGYTF. As DNA, the CDR3 is TGTGCCAGCAGTTTCGACCCCCTCTATGGCTACACCTTC. V gene TRBV6-6 combines with J gene TRBJ1-2; D gene ambiguous. CDR1 is MNHNY, CDR2 SVGAGI, per germline (reference sequence). V lost 4 bases and J lost 4, with 10 bases in between. The CDR3 has 13 residues.

The chain employs TRBV12-5 and TRBJ2-7; 8 nucleotides align to TRBD1. V shed 6 bases, J shed 4 bases, and the junction held 17 bases outside the gene matches. Germline CDR1 is LGHNT and CDR2 is FRNRAP. CDR3 length equals 17 residues. The CDR3 bases are TGTGCTAGTGGACAGACCGGGACAGGCCCCCTTGGATACGAGCAGTACTTC. Translated, it gives CASGQTGTGPLGYEQYF.

The chain carries TRBV27 and TRBJ1-5, with 9 bases matching TRBD1. The CDR3 runs 14 residues. Germline lookup yields CDR1 MNHEY and CDR2 SMNVEV (reference sequence). Trimming removed 2 bases from V and 6 bases from J; junction bases left unmatched: 2. CDR3 nucleotide sequence: TGTGCCAGCAGTTTAAGGGACAGGGTTCAGCCCCAGCATTTT. It yields the protein CASSLRDRVQPQHF.

This CDR3 reads CASAGSTGELFF. The DNA for the CDR3 is TGTGCCAGCGCAGGAAGCACCGGGGAGCTGTTTTTT. V gene TRBV6-1 combines with J gene TRBJ2-2; unclear D gene. V was clipped by 8 bases and J by 4 bases, with 8 bases between them. Germline loops: CDR1 MNHNS, CDR2 SASEGT. The CDR3 totals 12 residues.

V is TRBV27 and J is TRBJ2-1; a possible D gene is TRBD1 (5 bases). V lost 10 bases and J lost 2, with 27 bases in between. The CDR3 contains 18 residues. The germline V gene has CDR1 MNHEY and CDR2 SMNVEV (reference sequence). This chain's CDR3 is CANPSGRGLWEPYNEQFF. CDR3 DNA sequence: TGTGCCAACCCGAGTGGAAGGGGCTTATGGGAACCCTACAATGAGCAGTTCTTC.

This clone has just one count. J is TRBJ2-7 and V is TRBV2; 10 bases agree with TRBD1. The trim removed 7 bases at V and 5 bases at J, leaving 5 bases unmatched. The CDR3 spans 13 residues. Germline V gene lookup returns CDR1 SNHLY and CDR2 FYNNEI. The CDR3 DNA follows: TGTGCCAGCACCCTGGGACAGGGGAACGAGCAGTACTTC. Translation gives CASTLGQGNEQYF.